This note documents a single T cell receptor (beta chain) sequence. The antigen is unknown. PCR primers comprised 60 Vbeta and 13 Jbeta primers. Source study methods: Roughly 11 million shared chains were among the about 80 million unique TCR beta chains that a later analysis counted. Generated by immunoSEQ multiplex PCR, the TCRdb table keeps only in-frame clones and is missing some. Clonal size and the V and J genes are those of that table, whereas D and trimming came from the DNA. The data contain about 120,000 clones, 82% of them singletons. The sample originates from a study of cytomegalovirus exposure and HLA in healthy donors. Study-wide context: T cells numbering around 180 million yielded more than 100 million unique TCR beta sequences in an earlier analysis. Findings and limits, study-wide: Later analysis revealed greater clonal expansion in HLA-associated TCR beta chains than in equally common others.

The J segment lost 6 bases and the V segment lost 9 bases, leaving 4 bases of the junction unmatched. Germline CDR1 and CDR2: MNHNS and SASEGT. This CDR3 is 11 amino acids long. Nominally healthy donors provided the samples, though records likely missed some immune exposures. The sequence was obtained from a woman younger than 35 in good health and CMV-seronegative. Material for sequencing was PBMCs. This chain connects TRBV6-1 to TRBJ1-2; TRBD1 matches 7 bases. CDR3 residues: CASTGDDGYTF. CDR3 nucleotide sequence: TGTGCCAGTACAGGGGATGATGGCTACACCTTC.